This passage covers 10 T cell receptor beta chains from one sample sequenced in a study of blood T cell repertoires in COVID-19. Some clones are missing from TCRdb's copy, which holds only in-frame ones; the method was immunoSEQ multiplex PCR. In the table there are 120,000 or so clones, 80% to 90% of which are singletons. The sample was peripheral blood. The receptors were sampled from a man aged 70 or older with active or convalescent COVID-19.

The chain has TRBV28 and TRBJ1-4, with 7 bases lining up with TRBD1. This CDR3 comprises 13 residues. Trimming took 10 bases from V and 7 from J; bases not matched to a gene: 9. The V gene's germline CDR1 is MDHEN and CDR2 SYDVKM. CDR3 protein: CATDRQGAEKLFF. The CDR3 nucleotides read TGTGCCACCGATAGACAGGGCGCTGAAAAACTGTTTTTT.

The CDR3 DNA reads as TGTGCCAGCAGCTTCGGGACTCCCCAGCAGCAGTACTTC. Translation gives CASSFGTPQQQYF. This chain links TRBV13 with TRBJ2-7; weak D call: TRBD2 (6 bases). The germline V gene encodes CDR1 PRHDT and CDR2 FYEKMQ (reference sequence). The CDR3 sequence is 13 residues long. V was trimmed by 3 bases and J by 8 bases, leaving 14 bases between them.

The V gene is TRBV3-1 (or the pseudogene TRBV3-2), the J gene TRBJ2-5; TRBD2 matches at 10 bases. The CDR3 consists of 16 residues. CDR1 is LGHDT and CDR2 is YNNKEL in the germline V gene (reference sequence). V trimming: 1 base; J trimming: 5 bases; junction bases outside the gene matches: 7. The CDR3 region has the DNA TGTGCCAGCAGCCAAGCCCAAGGGACTAGCGACGAGACCCAGTACTTC. Translated: CASSQAQGTSDETQYF.

The rearrangement joins TRBV11-2 to TRBJ2-1; weak D call: TRBD1 (6 bases). The CDR3 runs to 16 residues. CDR1 SGHAT and CDR2 FQNNGV come from the germline V gene. V lost 3 bases and J 0 bases, leaving 12 bases between the germline ends. The CDR3 DNA follows: TGTGCCAGCAGCTTCATAGTGGGGGCCTCCTACAATGAGCAGTTCTTC. Amino acids: CASSFIVGASYNEQFF.

A word on this clone: The same CDR3 arises from other DNA sequences in this sample as well. The chain uses TRBV28 and TRBJ2-4; maybe TRBD1 (6 bases). Germline V lookup: CDR1 MDHEN, CDR2 SYDVKM. The CDR3 extends over 15 amino acids. V was trimmed by 2 bases and J by 7 bases, leaving 15 bases between them. The CDR3 sequence is CASSLDGGGKNIQYF. In nucleotides, the CDR3 is TGTGCCAGCAGTTTAGATGGGGGCGGCAAGAACATTCAGTACTTC. The full variable domain, with the rest looked up from reference TRBV28 and TRBJ2-4, is DVKVTQSSRYLVKRTGEKVFLECVQDMDHENMFWYRQDPGLGLRLIYFSYDVKMKEKGDIPEGYSVSREKKERFSLILESASTNQTSMYLCASSLDGGGKNIQYFGAGTRLSVL.

This clone was detected a few times. The J gene is TRBJ2-7, the V gene TRBV3-1 (or the pseudogene TRBV3-2); 10 bases fit TRBD1. Losses at the gene ends were 2 bases for V and 7 bases for J; bases not matched to a gene: 5. The CDR3 is 14 residues long. CDR1 is LGHDT, CDR2 YNNKEL, per germline (reference sequence). The CDR3 spells CASSQRQGAWEQYF. The CDR3 nucleotides are TGTGCCAGCAGCCAAAGACAGGGGGCGTGGGAGCAGTACTTC.

The V gene is TRBV2, the J gene TRBJ2-7; unclear D gene. This CDR3 is 13 amino acids long. The ends were cut back, 7 bases at V and 0 bases at J, with 10 bases in the middle. CDR1 is SNHLY and CDR2 is FYNNEI in the germline V gene. The CDR3 region has the DNA TGTGCCAGCATCGCGCCAAGCTCCTACGAGCAGTACTTC. It specifies CASIAPSSYEQYF.

The table lists this clone with a few counts. The chain employs TRBV27 and TRBJ2-1, with unresolved D. With 3 bases removed from V and 11 bases from J, the gap between germline ends came to 5 bases. CDR1 is MNHEY and CDR2 is SMNVEV in the germline V gene (reference sequence). The CDR3 covers 10 residues. This CDR3 is CASSLRKQFF. Here the CDR3 DNA reads TGTGCCAGCAGTTTGAGGAAGCAGTTCTTC.

This chain links TRBV28 with TRBJ2-3; D remains ambiguous. Germline V CDR1 and CDR2: MDHEN, SYDVKM. Trimming stripped 5 bases from V and 0 bases from J, with 6 bases between. The CDR3 sequence is 13 residues long. The CDR3 region has the DNA TGTGCCAGCAGTCCAGTTAGCACAGATACGCAGTATTTT. Translating gives CASSPVSTDTQYF.

The chain employs TRBV6-1 and TRBJ2-1, with 11 bases identical to TRBD2. Trimming at V came to 2 bases and at J to 8 bases, leaving 5 bases not matched to a gene. The CDR3 is made up of 15 amino acids. From germline, CDR1 is MNHNS and CDR2 SASEGT. For the CDR3, the DNA is TGTGCCAGCAGTGAATACCTAGCGGGGGGTGATGAGCAGTTCTTC. Protein: CASSEYLAGGDEQFF.